This T cell receptor beta chain is from a study of cytomegalovirus exposure and HLA in healthy donors. Points from the study as a whole: Judged likely to be a sequencing artifact was a cluster of highly shared sequence variants.

PCR used 60 Vbeta primers and 13 Jbeta primers. The method was immunoSEQ multiplex PCR; TCRdb's version includes in-frame clones alone and lacks a portion of them. The sample shows some 120,000 clones, about 15% of them seen only once. Of note for this clone: No antigen is known for it.

The donors were healthy bone marrow donors. The study sampled nominally healthy donors, though unrecorded immune exposures were likely. Material: PBMCs. This TCR was recovered from a female donor in good health and CMV-seropositive.

Here the CDR3 DNA reads TGTGCCAGCAGCCAAACGTCTAGCGGGGGGGCCTACAATGAGCAGTTCTTC. Amino acids: CASSQTSSGGAYNEQFF. The chain carries TRBV5-6 and TRBJ2-1, with 12 bases fitting TRBD2. CDR1 and CDR2 from the germline V gene are SGHDT and YYEEEE. J lost 2 bases, V lost 4 bases, and 7 bases had no gene match. The CDR3 sequence is 17 residues long.